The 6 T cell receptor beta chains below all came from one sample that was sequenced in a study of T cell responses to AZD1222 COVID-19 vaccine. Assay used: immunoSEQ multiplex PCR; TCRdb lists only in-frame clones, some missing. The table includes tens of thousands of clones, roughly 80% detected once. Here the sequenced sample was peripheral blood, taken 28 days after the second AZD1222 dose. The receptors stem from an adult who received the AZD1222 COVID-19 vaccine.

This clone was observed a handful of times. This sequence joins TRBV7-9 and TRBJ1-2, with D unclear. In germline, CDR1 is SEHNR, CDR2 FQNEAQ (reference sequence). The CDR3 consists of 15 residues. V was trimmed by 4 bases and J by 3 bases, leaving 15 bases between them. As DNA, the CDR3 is TGTGCCAGCAGCTGGTCGGGCCGAACAGACTATGGCTACACCTTC. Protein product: CASSWSGRTDYGYTF.

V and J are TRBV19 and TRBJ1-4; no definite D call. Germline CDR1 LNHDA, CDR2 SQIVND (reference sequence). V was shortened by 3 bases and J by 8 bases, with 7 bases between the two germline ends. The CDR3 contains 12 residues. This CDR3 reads CASSINNEKLFF. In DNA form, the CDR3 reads TGTGCCAGTAGTATTAACAACGAAAAACTGTTTTTT.

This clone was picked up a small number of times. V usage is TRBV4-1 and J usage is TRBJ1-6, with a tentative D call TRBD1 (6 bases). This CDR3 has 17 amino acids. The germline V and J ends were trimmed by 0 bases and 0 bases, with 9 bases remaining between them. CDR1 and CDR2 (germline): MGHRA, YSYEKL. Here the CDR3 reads CASSQEGTRSYNSPLHF. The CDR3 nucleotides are TGCGCCAGCAGCCAAGAGGGGACACGCTCCTATAATTCACCCCTCCACTTT.

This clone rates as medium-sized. The DNA for the CDR3 is TGTGCCAGCAGCGCAACCGGGACAGGGCGCTACGAGCAGTACTTC. It specifies CASSATGTGRYEQYF. The chain employs TRBV9 and TRBJ2-7, with 9 positions matching TRBD1. From germline, CDR1 is SGDLS and CDR2 YYNGEE. V was pared by 3 bases and J by 3 bases, with 7 bases of the junction left unmatched. The CDR3 contains 15 residues.

The chain's CDR3 is CASSYGSPLHPSEQYF. The DNA of the CDR3 is TGTGCCAGCAGTTATGGGTCTCCATTACACCCCTCCGAGCAGTACTTC. The chain combines TRBV6-5 with TRBJ2-7; no clear D gene. The germline V gene has CDR1 MNHEY and CDR2 SVGAGI. The CDR3 spans 16 residues. V was cut by 3 bases and J by 6 bases, with 21 bases left in between.

The CDR3 loop is CATSGNNSPLHF. Here the CDR3 DNA reads TGTGCCACCTCAGGGAATAATTCACCCCTCCACTTT. The chain joins TRBV2 to TRBJ1-6; D possibly corresponds to TRBD1 (5 bases). The CDR3 extends over 12 amino acids. V was clipped by 10 bases and J by 5 bases, with 9 bases between them. CDR1 SNHLY and CDR2 FYNNEI come from the germline V gene. Supplemented by reference TRBV2 and TRBJ1-6, the full variable domain reads EPEVTQTPSHQVTQMGQEVILRCVPISNHLYFYWYRQILGQKVEFLVSFYNNEISEKSEIFDDQFSVERPDGSNFTLKIRSTKLEDSAMYFCATSGNNSPLHFGNGTRLTVT.